The sequence of this TCR beta chain was determined in a study of blood T cell repertoires in COVID-19. The CDR3 is made up of 14 amino acids. Germline lookup yields CDR1 MDHEN and CDR2 SYDVKM. V shed 4 bases and J shed 1 base, with 10 bases lying between them. Only in-frame clones appear in the TCRdb table, and some are missing; sequencing was by immunoSEQ multiplex PCR. The sample holds under 250,000 clones, about 86% seen once. The chain combines TRBV28 with TRBJ1-1; D is possibly TRBD1 (6 bases). The sequenced sample was peripheral blood. This receptor was obtained from a man aged 45-60 years with active or convalescent COVID-19. The CDR3 is CASSSWTENTEAFF. The CDR3 nucleotides read TGTGCCAGCAGTTCATGGACAGAGAACACTGAAGCTTTCTTT.